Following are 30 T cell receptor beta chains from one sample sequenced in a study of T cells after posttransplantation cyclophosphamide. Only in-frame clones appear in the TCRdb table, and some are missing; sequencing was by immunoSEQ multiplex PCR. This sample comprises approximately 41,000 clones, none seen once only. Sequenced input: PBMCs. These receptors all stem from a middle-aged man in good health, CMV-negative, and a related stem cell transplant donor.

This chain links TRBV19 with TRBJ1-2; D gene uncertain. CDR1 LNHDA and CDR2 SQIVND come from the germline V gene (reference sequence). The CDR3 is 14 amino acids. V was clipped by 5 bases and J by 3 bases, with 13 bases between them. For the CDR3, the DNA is TGTGCCAGTAGTCCCTCCCTCGGGGACTATGGCTACACCTTC. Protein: CASSPSLGDYGYTF.

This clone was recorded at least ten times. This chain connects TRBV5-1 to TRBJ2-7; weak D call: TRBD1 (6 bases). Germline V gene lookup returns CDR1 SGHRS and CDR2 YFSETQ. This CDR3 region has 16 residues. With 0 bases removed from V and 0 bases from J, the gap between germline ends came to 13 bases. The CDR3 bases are TGCGCCAGCAGCTTGGTGCCACAGGGCCCCTCCTACGAGCAGTACTTC. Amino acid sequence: CASSLVPQGPSYEQYF.

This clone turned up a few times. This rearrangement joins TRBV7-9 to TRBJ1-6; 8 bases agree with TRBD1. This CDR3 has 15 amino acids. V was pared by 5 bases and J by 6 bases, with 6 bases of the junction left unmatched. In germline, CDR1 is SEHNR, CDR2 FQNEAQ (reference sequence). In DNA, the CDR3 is TGTGCCAGCAGCCTAGACAGGGGAAGTAATTCACCCCTCCACTTT. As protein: CASSLDRGSNSPLHF.

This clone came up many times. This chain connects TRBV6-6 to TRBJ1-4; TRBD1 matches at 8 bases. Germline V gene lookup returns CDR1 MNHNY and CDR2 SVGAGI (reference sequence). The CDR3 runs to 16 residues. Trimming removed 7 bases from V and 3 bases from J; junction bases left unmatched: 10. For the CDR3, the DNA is TGTGCCAGCATATCACAGCAGGGGGCGGCTAATGAAAAACTGTTTTTT. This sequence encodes CASISQQGAANEKLFF.

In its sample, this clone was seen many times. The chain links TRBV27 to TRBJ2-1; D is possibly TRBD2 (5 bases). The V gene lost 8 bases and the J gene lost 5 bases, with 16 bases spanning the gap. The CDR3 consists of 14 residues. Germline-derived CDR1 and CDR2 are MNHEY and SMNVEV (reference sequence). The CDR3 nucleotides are TGTGCCAGCCAAACAAGCGGAAACCACAATGAGCAGTTCTTC. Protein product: CASQTSGNHNEQFF.

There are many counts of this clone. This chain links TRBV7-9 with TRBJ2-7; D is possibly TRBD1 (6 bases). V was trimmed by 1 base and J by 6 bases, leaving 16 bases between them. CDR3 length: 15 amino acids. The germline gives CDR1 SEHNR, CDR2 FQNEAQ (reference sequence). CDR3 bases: TGTGCCAGCAGCTTAGTCCGCGGGCAGGGGATCGAGCAGTACTTC. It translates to CASSLVRGQGIEQYF.

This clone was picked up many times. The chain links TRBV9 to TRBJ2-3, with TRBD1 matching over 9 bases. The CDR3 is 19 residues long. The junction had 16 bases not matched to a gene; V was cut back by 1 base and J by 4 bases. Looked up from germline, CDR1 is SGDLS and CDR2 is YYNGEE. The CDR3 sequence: CASSVFSGIGTGISDTQYF. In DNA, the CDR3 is TGTGCCAGCAGCGTATTTTCTGGTATTGGGACAGGGATCTCAGATACGCAGTATTTT.

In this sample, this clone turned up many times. In nucleotides, the CDR3 is TGCGCCAGCAGCCCGGGGACTAGCGGGGGGGCCGGTGAGCAGTACTTC. Amino acid sequence: CASSPGTSGGAGEQYF. The chain employs TRBV4-1 and TRBJ2-7; 16 nucleotides align to TRBD2. CDR1 and CDR2 (germline): MGHRA, YSYEKL. With 4 bases clipped from V and 7 bases from J, the junction kept 7 bases outside the gene matches. The CDR3 consists of 16 residues.

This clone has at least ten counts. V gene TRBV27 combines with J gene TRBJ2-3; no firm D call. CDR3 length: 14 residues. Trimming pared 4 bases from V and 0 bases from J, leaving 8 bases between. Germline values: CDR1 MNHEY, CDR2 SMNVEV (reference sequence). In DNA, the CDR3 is TGTGCCAGCAGTTGGGCCTATAGCACAGATACGCAGTATTTT. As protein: CASSWAYSTDTQYF.

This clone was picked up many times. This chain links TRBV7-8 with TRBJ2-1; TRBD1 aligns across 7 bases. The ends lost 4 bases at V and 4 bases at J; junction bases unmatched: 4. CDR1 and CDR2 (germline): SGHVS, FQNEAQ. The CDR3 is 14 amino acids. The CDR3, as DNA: TGTGCCAGCAGCTCTCCGGGACAGTACAATGAGCAGTTCTTC. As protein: CASSSPGQYNEQFF.

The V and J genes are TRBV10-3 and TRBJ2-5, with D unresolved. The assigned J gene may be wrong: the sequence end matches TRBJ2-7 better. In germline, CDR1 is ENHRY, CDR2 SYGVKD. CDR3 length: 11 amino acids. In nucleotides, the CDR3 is TGTGCCACAAGGAACGGAGACGAGCAGTACTTC. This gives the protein CATRNGDEQYF.

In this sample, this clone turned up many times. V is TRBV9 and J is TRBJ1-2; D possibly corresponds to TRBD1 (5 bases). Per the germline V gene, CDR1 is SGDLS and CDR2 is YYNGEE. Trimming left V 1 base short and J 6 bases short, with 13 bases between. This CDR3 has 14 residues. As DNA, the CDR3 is TGTGCCAGCAGCGTATTATCAGGGTTGGATGGCTACACCTTC. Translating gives CASSVLSGLDGYTF. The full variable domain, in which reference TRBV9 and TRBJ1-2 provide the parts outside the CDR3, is DSGVTQTPKHLITATGQRVTLRCSPRSGDLSVYWYQQSLDQGLQFLIQYYNGEERAKGNILERFSAQQFPDLHSELNLSSLELGDSALYFCASSVLSGLDGYTFGSGTRLTVV.

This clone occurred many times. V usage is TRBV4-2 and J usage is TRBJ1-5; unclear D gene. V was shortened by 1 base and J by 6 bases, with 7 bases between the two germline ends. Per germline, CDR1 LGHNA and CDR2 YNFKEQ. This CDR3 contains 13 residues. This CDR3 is CASSQVTGQPQHF. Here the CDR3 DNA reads TGTGCCAGCAGCCAAGTTACGGGTCAGCCCCAGCATTTT.

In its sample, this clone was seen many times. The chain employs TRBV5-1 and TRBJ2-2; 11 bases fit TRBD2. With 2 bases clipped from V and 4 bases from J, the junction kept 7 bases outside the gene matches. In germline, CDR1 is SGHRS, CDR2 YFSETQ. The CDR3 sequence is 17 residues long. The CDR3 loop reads CASSFVAGGAGTGELFF. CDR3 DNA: TGCGCCAGCAGCTTTGTAGCGGGGGGGGCCGGCACCGGGGAGCTGTTTTTT. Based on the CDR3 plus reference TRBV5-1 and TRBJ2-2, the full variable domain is KAGVTQTPRYLIKTRGQQVTLSCSPISGHRSVSWYQQTPGQGLQFLFEYFSETQRNKGNFPGRFSGRQFSNSRSEMNVSTLELGDSALYLCASSFVAGGAGTGELFFGEGSRLTVL.

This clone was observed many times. The CDR3 DNA is TGTGCCAGCAGCCCCCGAGGGACAGGGCTCAATGAGCAGTTCTTC. This gives the protein CASSPRGTGLNEQFF. This rearrangement joins TRBV7-9 to TRBJ2-1; 9 bases align to TRBD1. CDR1 and CDR2 (germline): SEHNR, FQNEAQ (reference sequence). CDR3 length: 15 amino acids. The J segment lost 6 bases and the V segment lost 5 bases, leaving 8 bases of the junction unmatched.

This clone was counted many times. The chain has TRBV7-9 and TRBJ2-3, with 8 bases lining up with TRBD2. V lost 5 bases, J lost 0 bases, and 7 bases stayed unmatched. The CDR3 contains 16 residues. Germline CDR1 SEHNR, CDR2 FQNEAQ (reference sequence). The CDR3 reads CASSPGTRSSTDTQYF. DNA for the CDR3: TGTGCCAGCAGCCCAGGGACTAGATCTAGCACAGATACGCAGTATTTT.

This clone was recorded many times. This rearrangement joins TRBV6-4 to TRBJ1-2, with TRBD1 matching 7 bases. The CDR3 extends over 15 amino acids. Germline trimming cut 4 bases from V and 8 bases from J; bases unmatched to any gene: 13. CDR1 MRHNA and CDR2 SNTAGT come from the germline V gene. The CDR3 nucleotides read TGTGCCAGCAGTGCGAATCCCGCGACAGGGTCCGGCTACACCTTC. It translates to CASSANPATGSGYTF.

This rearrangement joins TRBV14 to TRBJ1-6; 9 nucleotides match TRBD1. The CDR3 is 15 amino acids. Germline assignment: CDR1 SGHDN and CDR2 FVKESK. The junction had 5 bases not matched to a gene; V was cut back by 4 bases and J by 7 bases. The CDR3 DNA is TGTGCCAGCAGCCCCGGACAGGGGATCAATTCACCCCTCCACTTT. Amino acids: CASSPGQGINSPLHF.

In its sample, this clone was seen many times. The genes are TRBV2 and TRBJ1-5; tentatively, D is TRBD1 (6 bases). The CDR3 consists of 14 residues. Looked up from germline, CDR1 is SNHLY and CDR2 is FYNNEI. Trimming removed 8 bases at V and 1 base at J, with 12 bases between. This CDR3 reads CASSLQGSNQPQHF. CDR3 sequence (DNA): TGTGCCAGCTCTCTTCAGGGGAGCAATCAGCCCCAGCATTTT.

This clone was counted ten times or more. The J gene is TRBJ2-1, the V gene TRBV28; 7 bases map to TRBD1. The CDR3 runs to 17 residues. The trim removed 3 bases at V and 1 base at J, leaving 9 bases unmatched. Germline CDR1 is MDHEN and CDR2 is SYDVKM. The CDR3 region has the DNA TGTGCCAGCAGTTTTAATCCCCGGGACAGATCCTACAATGAGCAGTTCTTC. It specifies CASSFNPRDRSYNEQFF.

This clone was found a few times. This CDR3 is CASSVTSGSNEQFF. For the CDR3, the DNA is TGTGCCAGCAGCGTAACTAGCGGGTCAAATGAGCAGTTCTTC. The chain couples TRBV9 to TRBJ2-1, with 9 bases fitting TRBD2. The V segment lost 1 base and the J segment 7 bases; nucleotides outside the gene matches: 3. The CDR3 is 14 residues long. Germline V lookup: CDR1 SGDLS, CDR2 YYNGEE.

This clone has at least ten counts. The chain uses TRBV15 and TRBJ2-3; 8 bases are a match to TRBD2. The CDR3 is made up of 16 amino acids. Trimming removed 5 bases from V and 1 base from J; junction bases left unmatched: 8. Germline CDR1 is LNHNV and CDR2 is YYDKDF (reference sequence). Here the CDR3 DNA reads TGTGCCACCAGCGGGCCTAGCGGGTGGGGCACAGATACGCAGTATTTT. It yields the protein CATSGPSGWGTDTQYF.

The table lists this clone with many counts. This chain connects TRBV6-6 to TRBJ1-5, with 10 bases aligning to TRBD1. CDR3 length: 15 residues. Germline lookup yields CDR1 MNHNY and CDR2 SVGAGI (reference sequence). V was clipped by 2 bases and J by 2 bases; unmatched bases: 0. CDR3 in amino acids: CASSYGTGGNQPQHF. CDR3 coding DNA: TGTGCCAGCAGTTACGGGACAGGGGGCAATCAGCCCCAGCATTTT.

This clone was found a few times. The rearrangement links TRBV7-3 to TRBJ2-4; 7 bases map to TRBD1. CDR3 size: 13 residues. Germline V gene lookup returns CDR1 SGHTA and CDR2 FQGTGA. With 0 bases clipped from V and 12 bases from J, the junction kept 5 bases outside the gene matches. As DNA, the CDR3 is TGTGCCAGCAGCTTAACAGGGGGCACCCATCAGTACTTC. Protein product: CASSLTGGTHQYF.

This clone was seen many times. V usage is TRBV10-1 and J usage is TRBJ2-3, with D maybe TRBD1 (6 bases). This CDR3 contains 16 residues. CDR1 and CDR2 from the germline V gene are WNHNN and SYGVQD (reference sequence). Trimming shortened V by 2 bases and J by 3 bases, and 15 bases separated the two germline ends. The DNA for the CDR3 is TGCGCCAGCAGTGAGAATCTACAGGGCGGGACAGATACGCAGTATTTT. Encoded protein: CASSENLQGGTDTQYF.

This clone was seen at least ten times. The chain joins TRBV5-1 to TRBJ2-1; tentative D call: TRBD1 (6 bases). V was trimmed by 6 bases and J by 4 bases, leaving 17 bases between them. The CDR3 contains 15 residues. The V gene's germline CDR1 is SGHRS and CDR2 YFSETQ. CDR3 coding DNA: TGCGCCAGCACTGTAACAGGGCCTGAATACAATGAGCAGTTCTTC. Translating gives CASTVTGPEYNEQFF.

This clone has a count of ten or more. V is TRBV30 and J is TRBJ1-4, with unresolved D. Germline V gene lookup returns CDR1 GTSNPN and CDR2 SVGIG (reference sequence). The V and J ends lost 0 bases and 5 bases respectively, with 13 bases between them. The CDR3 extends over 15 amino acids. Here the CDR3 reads CAWSVGTVLNEKLFF. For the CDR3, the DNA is TGTGCCTGGAGTGTTGGCACAGTGCTAAATGAAAAACTGTTTTTT.

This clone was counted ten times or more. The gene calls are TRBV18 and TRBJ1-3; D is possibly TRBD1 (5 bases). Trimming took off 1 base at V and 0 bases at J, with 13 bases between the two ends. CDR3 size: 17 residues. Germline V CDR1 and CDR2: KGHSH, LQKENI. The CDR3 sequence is CASSPRLGQGSGNTIYF. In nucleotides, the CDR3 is TGTGCCAGCTCACCACGGTTGGGGCAGGGCTCTGGAAACACCATATATTTT.

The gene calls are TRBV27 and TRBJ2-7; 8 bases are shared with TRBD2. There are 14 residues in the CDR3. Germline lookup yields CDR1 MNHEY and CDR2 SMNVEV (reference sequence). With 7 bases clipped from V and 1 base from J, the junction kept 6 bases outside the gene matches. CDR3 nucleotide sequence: TGTGCCAGCAAATCGCGCGGGGGGTCCTACGAGCAGTACTTC. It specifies CASKSRGGSYEQYF.

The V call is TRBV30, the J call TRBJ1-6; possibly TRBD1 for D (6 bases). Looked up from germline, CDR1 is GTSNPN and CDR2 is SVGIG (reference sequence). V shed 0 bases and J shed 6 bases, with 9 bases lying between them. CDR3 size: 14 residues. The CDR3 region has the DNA TGTGCCTGGAGTGTACTCAGGGGTAATTCACCCCTCCACTTT. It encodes CAWSVLRGNSPLHF.